These 22 T cell receptor beta chains originate from one sample sequenced in a study of T cell clones after liver transplantation. Profiled with immunoSEQ multiplex PCR; TCRdb holds only in-frame clones, not every one. Among over 15,000 clones, approximately 88% were seen once, and the ten largest hold 13%. The sequences come from CD8+ T cells from blood, collected before liver transplant. The source is a human donor who received a liver transplant.

This chain joins TRBV28 and TRBJ2-7; 10 bases agree with TRBD1. Per the germline V gene, CDR1 is MDHEN and CDR2 is SYDVKM. This CDR3 is 15 amino acids long. J gave up 6 bases and V 5 bases, and 10 bases lay outside the gene matches. Here the CDR3 reads CASSASGTGAGEQYF. CDR3 bases: TGTGCCAGCAGTGCCTCCGGGACAGGGGCGGGCGAGCAGTACTTC. Supplemented by reference TRBV28 and TRBJ2-7, the full variable domain reads DVKVTQSSRYLVKRTGEKVFLECVQDMDHENMFWYRQDPGLGLRLIYFSYDVKMKEKGDIPEGYSVSREKKERFSLILESASTNQTSMYLCASSASGTGAGEQYFGPGTRLTVT.

This clone was observed once. At one end the junction does not follow the germline gene, possibly because of a read error. This rearrangement joins TRBV5-4 to TRBJ2-5, with D perhaps given as TRBD1 or TRBD2 (6 bases each). The CDR3 length is 13 residues. Looked up from germline, CDR1 is SGHNT and CDR2 is YYREEE (reference sequence). CDR3 nucleotides: TGTGCCAGCAGTTTGGAGGGGGGTGAGACCCAGTACTTC. It encodes CASSLEGGETQYF.

This clone ranks as medium-sized. This chain uses TRBV5-1 with TRBJ2-2; TRBD2 aligns across 15 bases. With V trimmed by 0 bases and J by 4 bases, 7 bases remained unmatched. The CDR3 contains 19 residues. Looked up from germline, CDR1 is SGHRS and CDR2 is YFSETQ. The CDR3 DNA reads as TGCGCCAGCAGCTTGGCCGGACTAGCGGGAGGGCCTGTCACCGGGGAGCTGTTTTTT. As protein: CASSLAGLAGGPVTGELFF.

The chain joins TRBV11-1 to TRBJ2-7; TRBD1 agrees at 7 bases. The CDR3 totals 13 residues. Germline loops: CDR1 SGHAT, CDR2 FQDESV (reference sequence). V gave up 5 bases and J gave up 7 bases; unmatched junction bases: 8. In DNA form, the CDR3 reads TGTGCCAGCAGCACAGGGGTCGGCAGGGAGCAGTACTTC. This codes for CASSTGVGREQYF.

The chain recombines TRBV7-9 with TRBJ1-2; 8 positions match TRBD1. The CDR3 has 13 residues. The germline V gene encodes CDR1 SEHNR and CDR2 FQNEAQ (reference sequence). V shed 6 bases and J 5 bases; nucleotides not matched to a gene: 5. As DNA, the CDR3 is TGTGCCAGCAGTTCGGACAGGGAGTATGGCTACACCTTC. Translation: CASSSDREYGYTF.

The gene calls are TRBV2 and TRBJ1-5; 9 nucleotides match TRBD1. This CDR3 has 15 amino acids. Losses at the gene ends were 7 bases for V and 5 bases for J; bases not matched to a gene: 9. Per germline, CDR1 SNHLY and CDR2 FYNNEI. The CDR3 DNA is TGTGCCAGCACCGGGGACAGGGAGAGGTATCAGCCCCAGCATTTT. This sequence encodes CASTGDRERYQPQHF.

V usage is TRBV28 and J usage is TRBJ1-2, with TRBD1 as a possible D gene (5 bases). The CDR3 is 15 amino acids. Trimming removed 1 base at V and 7 bases at J, with 16 bases between. Germline loops: CDR1 MDHEN, CDR2 SYDVKM. CDR3 DNA: TGTGCCAGCAGTTTATTGACGGGGGTGTGGAGTGGCTACACCTTC. It specifies CASSLLTGVWSGYTF.

This clone has more than one count but fewer than ten. The CDR3 DNA reads TGTGCCAGCAACCTACCTGGGGGATCGAACTATGGCTACACCTTC. Translated: CASNLPGGSNYGYTF. The chain couples TRBV7-2 to TRBJ1-2, with a possible D match to TRBD1 (5 bases). CDR1 and CDR2 (germline): SGHTA, FQGNSA. This CDR3 is built from 15 residues. Trimming left V 7 bases short and J 2 bases short, with 17 bases between.

This clone came up once. V gene TRBV27 combines with J gene TRBJ2-7; a weak D match, TRBD2 (6 bases). The CDR3 loop spans 15 amino acids. Trimming shortened V by 3 bases and J by 3 bases, and 15 bases separated the two germline ends. From germline, CDR1 is MNHEY and CDR2 SMNVEV (reference sequence). The CDR3: CASSFVRESSYEQYF. The CDR3 nucleotides are TGTGCCAGCAGTTTCGTTCGGGAGTCCAGCTACGAGCAGTACTTC.

The chain combines TRBV28 with TRBJ2-1, with 7 nucleotides matching TRBD1. CDR1 is MDHEN, CDR2 SYDVKM, per germline. CDR3 length: 15 amino acids. J gave up 0 bases and V 8 bases, and 7 bases lay outside the gene matches. This CDR3 is CASAPDRVSYNEQFF. CDR3 nucleotide sequence: TGTGCCAGCGCTCCAGACAGGGTCTCCTACAATGAGCAGTTCTTC.

This clone has just one count. The J gene is TRBJ2-6, the V gene TRBV27; the D is unclear. The CDR3 runs to 15 residues. In germline, CDR1 is MNHEY, CDR2 SMNVEV (reference sequence). V lost 1 base, J lost 0 bases, and 4 bases lay in between. This chain's CDR3 is CASSLYFSGANVLTF. CDR3 bases: TGTGCCAGCAGTTTATACTTCTCTGGGGCCAACGTCCTGACTTTC.

The chain employs TRBV19 and TRBJ1-5; D unclear. The CDR3 extends over 13 amino acids. V lost 4 bases and J lost 9, with 13 bases in between. Germline CDR1 LNHDA, CDR2 SQIVND (reference sequence). The CDR3 reads CASSTSRIRPQHF. The CDR3 DNA is TGTGCCAGTAGTACCTCCCGGATACGGCCCCAGCATTTT.

This chain uses TRBV5-1 with TRBJ2-5; D possibly matches TRBD1 or TRBD2 (5 bases each). The CDR3 has 15 residues. Trimming took 3 bases from V and 5 from J, leaving 17 bases between them. Germline V gene lookup returns CDR1 SGHRS and CDR2 YFSETQ. In nucleotides, the CDR3 is TGCGCCAGCAGCTCAAACTTAGTCTGGGGGGAGACCCAGTACTTC. Translating gives CASSSNLVWGETQYF.

The chain carries TRBV21-1 and TRBJ2-1; the table calls TRBD1, which could not be checked here. TRBV21-1 is classified as a pseudogene. CDR3 size: 14 residues. The CDR3 DNA is TGTGCCAGCAGCGGGCGGGACAGGTTAAATGAGCAGTTCTTC. Amino acids: CASSGRDRLNEQFF.

The chain joins TRBV19 to TRBJ2-7, with 12 bases fitting TRBD2. This CDR3 has 15 amino acids. Germline V gives CDR1 LNHDA, CDR2 SQIVND (reference sequence). The ends lost 7 bases at V and 2 bases at J; junction bases unmatched: 6. The CDR3 sequence: CASTPGTSGPYEQYF. The CDR3 DNA is TGTGCCAGTACCCCCGGGACTAGCGGGCCCTACGAGCAGTACTTC.

The gene calls are TRBV4-1 and TRBJ2-7; D might be TRBD1 or TRBD2, each matching 7 bases. V was trimmed by 1 base and J by 5 bases, leaving 18 bases between them. The CDR3 consists of 16 residues. Looked up from germline, CDR1 is MGHRA and CDR2 is YSYEKL. CDR3 loop: CASSQGSGRGHDEQYF. DNA for the CDR3: TGCGCCAGCAGCCAAGGATCTGGGAGGGGGCATGACGAGCAGTACTTC.

The V and J genes are TRBV27 and TRBJ2-1; D unclear. The germline CDR1 and CDR2 sequences are MNHEY and SMNVEV (reference sequence). The CDR3 contains 12 residues. Trimming pared 4 bases from V and 10 bases from J, leaving 11 bases between. The DNA for the CDR3 is TGTGCCAGCAGTTCGACTCGTAAAGAGCAGTTCTTC. Translating gives CASSSTRKEQFF.

The chain carries TRBV19 and TRBJ2-2; D remains ambiguous. Trimming took off 3 bases at V and 5 bases at J, with 7 bases between the two ends. Germline assignment: CDR1 LNHDA and CDR2 SQIVND (reference sequence). The CDR3 covers 13 residues. CDR3 nucleotides: TGTGCCAGTAGTATGGTCCAGACCGGGGAGCTGTTTTTT. Amino acids: CASSMVQTGELFF.

This clone was observed a single time. CDR3 loop: CASRIVLATTRRNTIYF. The CDR3 nucleotides read TGTGCCAGCAGAATTGTCTTAGCTACAACACGCCGAAACACCATATATTTT. The chain is built from TRBV21-1 and TRBJ1-3. TRBV21-1 is listed as a pseudogene. The CDR3 is 17 residues long.

V and J are TRBV7-9 and TRBJ2-7, with D perhaps TRBD1 (5 bases). Germline CDR1 and CDR2: SEHNR and FQNEAQ (reference sequence). This CDR3 spans 15 amino acids. Trimming removed 1 base from V and 5 bases from J, with 15 bases in between. CDR3 residues: CASSLVGVRADEQYF. CDR3 sequence (DNA): TGTGCCAGCAGCTTAGTAGGCGTCAGGGCGGACGAGCAGTACTTC. The full variable domain, in which reference TRBV7-9 and TRBJ2-7 provide the parts outside the CDR3, is DTGVSQNPRHKITKRGQNVTFRCDPISEHNRLYWYRQTLGQGPEFLTYFQNEAQLEKSRLLSDRFSAERPKGSFSTLEIQRTEQGDSAMYLCASSLVGVRADEQYFGPGTRLTVT.

V usage is TRBV7-8 and J usage is TRBJ1-1, with D unresolved. V lost 5 bases, J lost 4 bases, and 17 bases lay in between. The germline CDR1 and CDR2 sequences are SGHVS and FQNEAQ. CDR3 length equals 15 residues. CDR3 DNA: TGTGCCAGCAGCCCGGTCTTTTATACGGGCACTGAAGCTTTCTTT. Amino acids: CASSPVFYTGTEAFF. The whole variable domain, remainder taken from reference TRBV7-8 and TRBJ1-1, is GAGVSQSPRYKVAKRGQDVALRCDPISGHVSLFWYQQALGQGPEFLTYFQNEAQLDKSGLPSDRFFAERPEGSVSTLKIQRTQQEDSAVYLCASSPVFYTGTEAFFGQGTRLTVV.

The CDR3 bases are TGTGCCAGCGTCGGACACCAAAACATTCAGTACTTC. Amino acid sequence: CASVGHQNIQYF. This chain joins TRBV2 and TRBJ2-4, with a weak D call TRBD1 (5 bases). The germline gives CDR1 SNHLY, CDR2 FYNNEI. The CDR3 has 12 residues. The V gene lost 8 bases and the J gene lost 5 bases, with 10 bases spanning the gap.